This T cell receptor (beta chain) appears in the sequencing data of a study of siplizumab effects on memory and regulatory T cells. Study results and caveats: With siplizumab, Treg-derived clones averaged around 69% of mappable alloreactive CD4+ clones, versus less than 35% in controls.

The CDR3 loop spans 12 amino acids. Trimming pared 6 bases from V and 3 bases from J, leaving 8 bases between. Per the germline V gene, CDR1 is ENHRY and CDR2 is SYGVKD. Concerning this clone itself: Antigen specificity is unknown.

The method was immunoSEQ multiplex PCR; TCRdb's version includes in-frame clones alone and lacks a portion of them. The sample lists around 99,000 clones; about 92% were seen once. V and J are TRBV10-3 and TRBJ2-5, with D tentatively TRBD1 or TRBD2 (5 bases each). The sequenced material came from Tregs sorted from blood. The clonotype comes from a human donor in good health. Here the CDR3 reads CAISRGEETQYF. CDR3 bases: TGTGCCATCAGCCGAGGGGAAGAGACCCAGTACTTC.